This entry is about one T cell receptor beta chain. Its antigen remains unidentified. The data stem from a study of OX40 agonist ivuxolimab in advanced cancers. About the study: Patients with hepatocellular carcinoma, melanoma, renal cell or head and neck cancer made up the dose-escalation patients. The study reported partial responses in three patients: one hepatocellular carcinoma, two cutaneous melanoma.

Study results and caveats: Within 6 weeks, CD4+ and CD8+ blood T cells expanded clonally at 0.1 to 3.0 mg/kg.

Profiling relied on immunoSEQ multiplex PCR, and the TCRdb table lists in-frame clones only, not all of them. The table has around 150,000 clones, 94% seen once. Trimming cost V 2 bases and J 3 bases; bases outside gene matches: 0. CDR3 length: 16 residues. Germline V gene sequence: CDR1 MNHEY, CDR2 SMNVEV (reference sequence). The V call is TRBV27, the J call TRBJ2-3; 15 bases fit TRBD2. Here the sequenced sample was CD4+ or CD8+ T cells sorted from blood, taken in a trial of the OX40 agonist ivuxolimab. The clonotype originates from an adult with an advanced solid tumor such as melanoma, head and neck, liver or kidney cancer. CDR3 region: CASSLGTSGRTDTQYF. The CDR3, as DNA: TGTGCCAGCAGTTTAGGGACTAGCGGGAGGACAGATACGCAGTATTTT.